The 32 T cell receptor beta chains below come from one sample, sequenced in a study of OX40 agonist ivuxolimab in advanced cancers. Repertoires were generated with immunoSEQ multiplex PCR, while TCRdb's copy carries only in-frame clones and drops some. The table has tens of thousands of clones, approximately 80% seen once. This sample comprised CD4+ or CD8+ T cells sorted from blood, obtained in a trial of the OX40 agonist ivuxolimab. Source of these receptors: an adult with an advanced solid tumor such as melanoma, head and neck, liver or kidney cancer.

The V gene is TRBV19, the J gene TRBJ2-2; D unclear. V was pared by 3 bases and J by 6 bases, with 5 bases between. CDR3 size: 12 residues. Germline V gene sequence: CDR1 LNHDA, CDR2 SQIVND (reference sequence). CDR3 residues: CASSIGPGELFF. CDR3 DNA sequence: TGTGCCAGTAGTATCGGGCCCGGGGAGCTGTTTTTT. Drawing the rest from reference TRBV19 and TRBJ2-2, the complete variable domain is DGGITQSPKYLFRKEGQNVTLSCEQNLNHDAMYWYRQDPGQGLRLIYYSQIVNDFQKGDIAEGYSVSREKKESFPLTVTSAQKNPTAFYLCASSIGPGELFFGEGSRLTVL.

The gene calls are TRBV12-5 and TRBJ1-1; tentatively, D is TRBD1 (5 bases). The V gene's germline CDR1 is LGHNT and CDR2 FRNRAP. This CDR3 contains 11 residues. Trimming removed 8 bases from V and 6 bases from J, with 10 bases in between. CDR3 coding DNA: TGTGCTAGTCGGGGGATTTCTGAAGCTTTCTTT. Protein product: CASRGISEAFF.

The CDR3 DNA sequence: TGTGCCAGCAGCAACGAGGGATACGAGCAGTACTTC. It specifies CASSNEGYEQYF. The chain recombines TRBV11-2 with TRBJ2-7; possible D gene TRBD2, 5 bases. The ends were cut back, 5 bases at V and 4 bases at J, with 9 bases in the middle. The CDR3 extends over 12 amino acids. Germline V CDR1 and CDR2: SGHAT, FQNNGV. Full variable domain (remainder filled in from reference TRBV11-2 and TRBJ2-7): EAGVAQSPRYKIIEKRQSVAFWCNPISGHATLYWYQQILGQGPKLLIQFQNNGVVDDSQLPKDRFSAERLKGVDSTLKIQPAKLEDSAVYLCASSNEGYEQYFGPGTRLTVT.

CDR3 bases: TGTGCCAGCAGTGGGGCCGGGCAGGGGGCAAACGAGCAGTACTTC. It translates to CASSGAGQGANEQYF. The chain links TRBV25-1 to TRBJ2-7; 8 bases line up with TRBD1. The CDR3 sequence is 15 residues long. Germline CDR1 and CDR2: MGHDK and SYGVNS. J was trimmed by 5 bases and V by 4 bases; bases with no gene match: 10.

V usage is TRBV7-9 and J usage is TRBJ2-2, with D maybe TRBD1 (6 bases). From germline, CDR1 is SEHNR and CDR2 FQNEAQ (reference sequence). V lost 8 bases to trimming and J lost 6 bases, with 16 bases between them. This CDR3 region has 14 residues. DNA of the CDR3: TGTGCCAGCTTATTCAGGGGAGATCCCGGGGAGCTGTTTTTT. Its translation is CASLFRGDPGELFF. Variable domain in full (rest from reference TRBV7-9 and TRBJ2-2): DTGVSQNPRHKITKRGQNVTFRCDPISEHNRLYWYRQTLGQGPEFLTYFQNEAQLEKSRLLSDRFSAERPKGSFSTLEIQRTEQGDSAMYLCASLFRGDPGELFFGEGSRLTVL.

This rearrangement joins TRBV6-5 to TRBJ1-1, with a possible D match to TRBD1 (6 bases). This CDR3 comprises 14 residues. CDR1 is MNHEY, CDR2 SVGAGI, per germline. The V end lost 2 bases, the J end lost 11 bases, and 18 bases lay between the germline ends. CDR3: CASSYTFPGAEAFF. CDR3 DNA sequence: TGTGCCAGCAGTTACACTTTCCCGGGGGCGGAGGCTTTCTTT.

This rearrangement joins TRBV19 to TRBJ2-2; D perhaps matches TRBD2 (6 bases). Germline-derived CDR1 and CDR2 are LNHDA and SQIVND (reference sequence). This CDR3 region has 16 residues. With 5 bases removed from V and 3 bases from J, the gap between germline ends came to 16 bases. Here the CDR3 reads CASSVRGGIDTGELFF. In DNA form, the CDR3 reads TGTGCCAGTAGTGTGCGGGGCGGGATAGACACCGGGGAGCTGTTTTTT. Variable domain in full (rest from reference TRBV19 and TRBJ2-2): DGGITQSPKYLFRKEGQNVTLSCEQNLNHDAMYWYRQDPGQGLRLIYYSQIVNDFQKGDIAEGYSVSREKKESFPLTVTSAQKNPTAFYLCASSVRGGIDTGELFFGEGSRLTVL.

This clone came up once. The chain uses TRBV5-1 and TRBJ1-2; 7 nucleotides line up with TRBD1. The CDR3 consists of 13 residues. The germline CDR1 and CDR2 sequences are SGHRS and YFSETQ. V dropped 7 bases and J dropped 4; count of bases not matched to a gene: 7. The CDR3 DNA sequence: TGCGCCAGCGGACAGGAGCCCTTCTATGGCTACACCTTC. Its protein is CASGQEPFYGYTF.

This chain joins TRBV15 and TRBJ2-2; D unclear. The CDR3 totals 17 residues. V lost 0 bases and J lost 0, with 11 bases in between. Germline lookup yields CDR1 LNHNV and CDR2 YYDKDF (reference sequence). CDR3 DNA: TGTGCCACCAGCAGAGATCCGGCAGGTACGAACACCGGGGAGCTGTTTTTT. It yields the protein CATSRDPAGTNTGELFF.

The V gene is TRBV19, the J gene TRBJ2-1; 8 nucleotides match TRBD2. J lost 10 bases, V lost 9 bases, and 14 bases had no gene match. Germline V CDR1 and CDR2: LNHDA, SQIVND (reference sequence). This CDR3 region has 14 residues. Here the CDR3 reads CASTPGTRLEEQFF. CDR3 sequence (DNA): TGTGCCAGCACTCCGGGGACTAGACTGGAGGAGCAGTTCTTC.

The chain carries TRBV7-9 and TRBJ2-5, with D tentatively TRBD2 (5 bases). V was trimmed by 6 bases and J by 0 bases, leaving 8 bases between them. The germline V gene has CDR1 SEHNR and CDR2 FQNEAQ (reference sequence). CDR3 length equals 13 residues. The CDR3 DNA reads TGTGCCAGCAGGGAGGCCGACCAAGAGACCCAGTACTTC. Translating it yields CASREADQETQYF.

The CDR3 DNA follows: TGTGCCAGCAGCGAACTAGCTAGTGGGGGTGAGCAGTTCTTC. Protein product: CASSELASGGEQFF. The rearrangement uses TRBV7-2 and TRBJ2-1; the D gene is possibly TRBD2 (6 bases). Deletions cut 5 bases from V and 9 bases from J, with 17 bases between. Per germline, CDR1 SGHTA and CDR2 FQGNSA. The length of the CDR3 is 14 residues.

The J gene is TRBJ2-2, the V gene TRBV7-2; TRBD1 matches at 8 bases. The J segment lost 0 bases and the V segment lost 5 bases, leaving 8 bases of the junction unmatched. CDR3 size: 17 residues. Germline V gene lookup returns CDR1 SGHTA and CDR2 FQGNSA. The CDR3 loop is CASSVRTGGTNTGELFF. In DNA form, the CDR3 reads TGTGCCAGCAGCGTACGAACAGGGGGAACGAACACCGGGGAGCTGTTTTTT.

This chain joins TRBV5-1 and TRBJ2-5, with D maybe TRBD1 (5 bases). CDR3 length: 15 residues. V lost 0 bases, J lost 5 bases, and 14 bases lay in between. CDR1 is SGHRS, CDR2 YFSETQ, per germline. Here the CDR3 DNA reads TGCGCCAGCAGCTTGGGGGGCAGCCCTGGGGAGACCCAGTACTTC. Its protein product is CASSLGGSPGETQYF.

The gene calls are TRBV5-6 and TRBJ2-1; D is unclear. The V end was cut by 4 bases, the J end by 7 bases, with 9 bases between. Germline V gives CDR1 SGHDT, CDR2 YYEEEE. CDR3 length equals 12 residues. The CDR3 loop is CASSRTGNEQFF. In DNA, the CDR3 is TGTGCCAGCAGCCGGACCGGTAATGAGCAGTTCTTC. Full variable domain (rest looked up from reference TRBV5-6 and TRBJ2-1): DAGVTQSPTHLIKTRGQQVTLRCSPKSGHDTVSWYQQALGQGPQFIFQYYEEEERQRGNFPDRFSGHQFPNYSSELNVNALLLGDSALYLCASSRTGNEQFFGPGTRLTVL.

The V and J genes are TRBV7-2 and TRBJ2-3; TRBD2 agrees at 11 bases. Germline loops: CDR1 SGHTA, CDR2 FQGNSA. V trimming: 5 bases; J trimming: 2 bases; junction bases outside the gene matches: 6. The CDR3 runs 16 residues. CDR3 bases: TGTGCCAGCAGCCTCACTAGCGGGGGAGTCACAGATACGCAGTATTTT. Translated, it gives CASSLTSGGVTDTQYF.

This chain connects TRBV5-1 to TRBJ2-5, with TRBD2 matching over 9 bases. The CDR3 has 14 amino acids. From germline, CDR1 is SGHRS and CDR2 YFSETQ. The V segment lost 4 bases and the J segment 7 bases; nucleotides outside the gene matches: 8. The chain's CDR3 is CASSPGLAGATQYF. The DNA of the CDR3 is TGCGCCAGCAGCCCGGGACTAGCCGGCGCGACCCAGTACTTC.

The chain employs TRBV18 and TRBJ2-2; 8 bases are shared with TRBD2. V lost 3 bases, J lost 5 bases, and 8 bases stayed unmatched. From germline, CDR1 is KGHSH and CDR2 LQKENI. This CDR3 is 16 amino acids long. The CDR3 nucleotides read TGTGCCAGCTCACCGCTTCCAGCGGGGGAAACCGGGGAGCTGTTTTTT. It translates to CASSPLPAGETGELFF.

This CDR3 reads CASRRDSSNYGYTF. Here the CDR3 DNA reads TGTGCCAGTAGGAGGGACAGTTCTAACTATGGCTACACCTTC. The chain links TRBV19 to TRBJ1-2, with 7 bases aligning to TRBD1. V lost 6 bases to trimming and J lost 0 bases; unmatched junction nucleotides: 4. This CDR3 region has 14 residues. The germline V gene encodes CDR1 LNHDA and CDR2 SQIVND (reference sequence).

The genes are TRBV9 and TRBJ1-2; TRBD1 is a possible D gene (5 bases). This CDR3 spans 16 amino acids. Between the trimmed V and J ends, which lost 1 base and 4 bases, there was a span of 17 bases. Germline lookup yields CDR1 SGDLS and CDR2 YYNGEE. CDR3 nucleotides: TGTGCCAGCAGCGTATCACCCGCGCAGGGCAGCTATGGCTACACCTTC. This gives the protein CASSVSPAQGSYGYTF.

V and J are TRBV18 and TRBJ1-6; D is uncertain. The CDR3 covers 15 residues. Germline CDR1 reads KGHSH; CDR2 reads LQKENI. V was clipped by 2 bases and J by 7 bases, with 12 bases between them. The chain's CDR3 is CASSPFSAENSPLHF. The CDR3 nucleotides read TGTGCCAGCTCACCATTTTCGGCAGAAAATTCACCCCTCCACTTT.

CDR3 residues: CASSLYTGHWAGELFF. In nucleotides, the CDR3 is TGTGCCAGCAGCTTGTACACAGGTCATTGGGCCGGGGAGCTGTTTTTT. The V and J genes are TRBV5-5 and TRBJ2-2, with D maybe TRBD1 (5 bases). The germline V gene has CDR1 SGHKS and CDR2 YYEKEE (reference sequence). CDR3 length: 16 residues. The V and J ends lost 1 base and 6 bases respectively, with 16 bases between them.

V and J are TRBV2 and TRBJ1-2, with 9 bases aligning to TRBD1. V dropped 6 bases and J dropped 6; count of bases not matched to a gene: 8. The germline V gene has CDR1 SNHLY and CDR2 FYNNEI. The CDR3 runs 14 residues. The DNA of the CDR3 is TGTGCCAGCAGGGACTCCGGGACAGGGAATGGCTACACCTTC. This translates into CASRDSGTGNGYTF.

This clone was recorded a few times. The V gene is TRBV2, the J gene TRBJ1-1; 7 nucleotides match TRBD1. The CDR3 consists of 15 residues. Trimming removed 4 bases from V and 1 base from J; junction bases left unmatched: 6. Per germline, CDR1 SNHLY and CDR2 FYNNEI. CDR3: CASSVLRDRNTEAFF. CDR3 nucleotides: TGTGCCAGCAGTGTCCTCCGGGACAGGAACACTGAAGCTTTCTTT. Full variable domain (remainder filled in from reference TRBV2 and TRBJ1-1): EPEVTQTPSHQVTQMGQEVILRCVPISNHLYFYWYRQILGQKVEFLVSFYNNEISEKSEIFDDQFSVERPDGSNFTLKIRSTKLEDSAMYFCASSVLRDRNTEAFFGQGTRLTVV.

V and J are TRBV4-2 and TRBJ1-2; 10 bases agree with TRBD1. With V trimmed by 4 bases and J by 7 bases, 12 bases remained unmatched. The CDR3 is 16 amino acids. Per the germline V gene, CDR1 is LGHNA and CDR2 is YNFKEQ. This chain's CDR3 is CASSPTNGQGESGYTF. In DNA form, the CDR3 reads TGTGCCAGCAGCCCTACGAATGGACAGGGGGAGTCTGGCTACACCTTC.

V usage is TRBV5-5 and J usage is TRBJ1-1, with 9 bases identical to TRBD1. The CDR3 length is 15 residues. The J segment lost 7 bases and the V segment lost 2 bases, leaving 9 bases of the junction unmatched. Per the germline V gene, CDR1 is SGHKS and CDR2 is YYEKEE (reference sequence). The CDR3 DNA follows: TGTGCCAGCAGCTTTTTTTCCGGACAGGGGAGTGAAGCTTTCTTT. Translated, it gives CASSFFSGQGSEAFF. Looking up the rest from reference TRBV5-5 and TRBJ1-1 gives the full variable domain: DAGVTQSPTHLIKTRGQQVTLRCSPISGHKSVSWYQQVLGQGPQFIFQYYEKEERGRGNFPDRFSARQFPNYSSELNVNALLLGDSALYLCASSFFSGQGSEAFFGQGTRLTVV.

The chain is built from TRBV5-6 and TRBJ1-1; D gene uncertain. The CDR3 covers 14 residues. Germline V gives CDR1 SGHDT, CDR2 YYEEEE. The ends were cut back, 2 bases at V and 3 bases at J, with 11 bases in the middle. CDR3 protein: CASSFAGSHTEAFF. The CDR3 coding sequence is TGTGCCAGCAGCTTTGCGGGAAGTCACACTGAAGCTTTCTTT.

The chain couples TRBV6-4 to TRBJ1-1; the D gene is possibly TRBD1 (5 bases). V lost 5 bases and J 7 bases, leaving 14 bases between the germline ends. Per germline, CDR1 MRHNA and CDR2 SNTAGT. The CDR3 is 13 residues long. The chain's CDR3 is CASSTSRQGEAFF. In DNA form, the CDR3 reads TGTGCCAGCAGTACTTCTCGGCAGGGTGAAGCTTTCTTT.

The chain joins TRBV6-5 to TRBJ2-7, with 10 bases identical to TRBD1. This CDR3 spans 15 amino acids. V was clipped by 0 bases and J by 7 bases; unmatched bases: 6. Germline CDR1 MNHEY, CDR2 SVGAGI. This CDR3 reads CASSYSGTGAREQYF. CDR3 nucleotide sequence: TGTGCCAGCAGTTACTCCGGGACAGGGGCGAGAGAGCAGTACTTC.

The chain recombines TRBV5-6 with TRBJ2-3; 14 bases fit TRBD2. With V trimmed by 4 bases and J by 6 bases, 13 bases remained unmatched. The germline CDR1 and CDR2 sequences are SGHDT and YYEEEE. The CDR3 sequence is 18 residues long. CDR3 nucleotides: TGTGCCAGCAGCGCCTCTAGGACTAGCGGGGGGTTCATTGATACGCAGTATTTT. Translating it yields CASSASRTSGGFIDTQYF.

This clone appeared once. This chain connects TRBV7-7 to TRBJ2-2; TRBD1 might be the D (5 bases). CDR1 is SSHAT and CDR2 is FNYEAQ in the germline V gene (reference sequence). The V gene lost 5 bases and the J gene lost 6 bases, with 10 bases spanning the gap. CDR3 length equals 13 residues. This CDR3 is CASSKGHSGELFF. As DNA, the CDR3 is TGTGCCAGCAGCAAAGGACACTCCGGGGAGCTGTTTTTT. The full variable domain, in which reference TRBV7-7 and TRBJ2-2 provide the parts outside the CDR3, is GAGVSQSPRYKVTKRGQDVTLRCDPISSHATLYWYQQALGQGPEFLTYFNYEAQPDKSGLPSDRFSAERPEGSISTLTIQRTEQRDSAMYRCASSKGHSGELFFGEGSRLTVL.

The J gene is TRBJ2-1, the V gene TRBV5-1; D is undetermined. Germline CDR1 reads SGHRS; CDR2 reads YFSETQ. V was cut by 3 bases and J by 4 bases, with 20 bases left in between. The CDR3 is 17 residues long. The CDR3 DNA reads as TGCGCCAGCAGCTCCCAATATCGGCCAACCGGATACAATGAGCAGTTCTTC. Protein: CASSSQYRPTGYNEQFF.